A single sample is the source of the 4 T cell receptor beta chains below, sequenced in a study of T cells in Graves' hyperthyroidism and ophthalmopathy. Researchers amplified the TCR beta CDR3 regions from RNA transcripts. The HTBI primer set drove a first-round RT-PCR of the TCR CDR3. TCRdb independently ran MiXCR on the multiplex PCR reads; one entry per CDR3 protein. In the table there are some 270,000 distinct CDR3 sequences, 10% to 15% of which are singletons. Sequenced material: blood. These receptor sequences come from a woman in her twenties or thirties with Graves' hyperthyroidism that later progressed to Graves' ophthalmopathy.

About this clonotype itself: A read error may account for a junction end that differs from germline. The J gene is TRBJ2-7, the V gene TRBV6-2 or TRBV6-3, with 11 bases aligning to TRBD2. Germline lookup yields CDR1 MNHEY and CDR2 SVGEGT. The CDR3 sequence is 19 residues long. The CDR3 sequence is CAGSYSLKLAGARFAEQYF. In nucleotides, the CDR3 is TGTGCCGGCAGTTACTCGTTAAAACTAGCGGGAGCCCGTTTCGCCGAGCAGTACTTC.

This clonotype has at least ten counts. The chain has TRBV30 and TRBJ1-5; the D is unclear. The germline V gene has CDR1 GTSNPN and CDR2 SVGIG (reference sequence). This CDR3 has 13 amino acids. V shed 1 base and J shed 6 bases, with 10 bases lying between them. For the CDR3, the DNA is TGTGCCTGGAGTGCAGATATGGGTCAGCCCCAGCATTTT. Its protein product is CAWSADMGQPQHF.

The chain employs TRBV27 and TRBJ2-7; D is possibly TRBD1 (5 bases). CDR1 MNHEY and CDR2 SMNVEV come from the germline V gene (reference sequence). Trimming left V 7 bases short and J 3 bases short, with 16 bases between. There are 14 residues in the CDR3. CDR3 DNA: TGTGCCAGCACCCCCACGTGGGGCGACTACGAGCAGTACTTC. Its translation: CASTPTWGDYEQYF.

This clonotype appeared many times. The CDR3 DNA follows: TGTGCCAGCAGCTGGGGACAGGGGGACCAAGAGACCCAGTACTTC. Protein product: CASSWGQGDQETQYF. The genes are TRBV11-2 and TRBJ2-5; 11 positions agree with TRBD1. J gave up 0 bases and V 4 bases, and 1 base lay outside the gene matches. The CDR3 loop spans 15 amino acids. Looked up from germline, CDR1 is SGHAT and CDR2 is FQNNGV.